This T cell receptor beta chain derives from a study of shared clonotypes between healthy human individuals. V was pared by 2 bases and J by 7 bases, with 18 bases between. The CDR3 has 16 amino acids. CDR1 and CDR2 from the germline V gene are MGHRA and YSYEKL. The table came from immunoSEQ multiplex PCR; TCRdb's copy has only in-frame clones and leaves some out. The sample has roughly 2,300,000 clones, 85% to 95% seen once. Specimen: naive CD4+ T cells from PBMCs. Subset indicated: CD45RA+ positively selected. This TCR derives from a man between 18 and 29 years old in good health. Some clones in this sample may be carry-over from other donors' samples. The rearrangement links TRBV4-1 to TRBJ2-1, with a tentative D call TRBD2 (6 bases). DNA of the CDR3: TGCGCCAGCAGCCAACTATTGTATTCGGGGGATAATGAGCAGTTCTTC. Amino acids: CASSQLLYSGDNEQFF.